This paragraph covers one T cell receptor (beta chain) sequence. V shed 1 base and J shed 7 bases, with 18 bases lying between them. CDR3 length: 16 amino acids. The source of the sample is a study of T cell responses to AZD1222 COVID-19 vaccine. The data were produced by immunoSEQ multiplex PCR, yet TCRdb's version contains in-frame clones alone and is incomplete. The sample contains 150,000 to 200,000 clones, around 94% of which appear only once. This specimen consisted of peripheral blood, obtained on day 0 of AZD1222 vaccination. The source of this sequence is an adult in good health. The chain uses TRBV5-3 and TRBJ1-3; D uncertain. TRBV5-3 is labeled an ORF, and its function is uncertain. In DNA form, the CDR3 reads TGTGCCAGAAGCTTGTTTTCACTAGGCCCTCGGAACACCATATATTTT. It yields the protein CARSLFSLGPRNTIYF.